The 23 T cell receptor beta chains reported below all come from one sample, sequenced in a study of T cells in localized non-small cell lung cancer. Profiling relied on immunoSEQ multiplex PCR, and the TCRdb table lists in-frame clones only, not all of them. The sample lists around 25,000 clones; more than 75% were seen once. The sample consisted of peripheral blood, taken before any cancer treatment. Receptors originate from a male donor at least 60 years old with stage II squamous cell lung carcinoma.

The V gene is TRBV29-1, the J gene TRBJ2-3; D gene uncertain. This CDR3 region has 12 residues. V was trimmed by 7 bases and J by 0 bases, leaving 8 bases between them. In germline, CDR1 is SQVTM, CDR2 ANQGSEA. Here the CDR3 DNA reads TGCAGCGCCGTCGTTAGCACAGATACGCAGTATTTT. This encodes CSAVVSTDTQYF.

V is TRBV5-4 and J is TRBJ1-1; TRBD1 agrees at 7 bases. V gave up 5 bases and J gave up 8 bases; unmatched junction bases: 6. The CDR3 totals 12 residues. Germline assignment: CDR1 SGHNT and CDR2 YYREEE (reference sequence). The CDR3 DNA reads TGTGCCAGCAGACAAGGGACAGCCGAAGCTTTCTTT. This encodes CASRQGTAEAFF.

The chain carries TRBV7-2 and TRBJ1-1; possibly TRBD1 for D (6 bases). Per the germline V gene, CDR1 is SGHTA and CDR2 is FQGNSA. The V end lost 2 bases, the J end lost 0 bases, and 13 bases lay between the germline ends. CDR3 length: 16 residues. The CDR3 nucleotides are TGTGCCAGCAGCTTAACGGGGGGCGCATTGAACACTGAAGCTTTCTTT. Translating gives CASSLTGGALNTEAFF.

The chain links TRBV7-8 to TRBJ1-5; 8 bases match TRBD1. Per germline, CDR1 SGHVS and CDR2 FQNEAQ. V was pared by 7 bases and J by 4 bases, with 3 bases of the junction left unmatched. The CDR3 contains 13 residues. CDR3 DNA: TGTGCCAGCAATGACAGGGGAAATCAGCCCCAGCATTTT. It codes for CASNDRGNQPQHF.

The CDR3: CASSPQGEATQYF. The CDR3 nucleotides read TGTGCCAGCTCACCACAGGGCGAGGCTACGCAGTATTTT. The genes are TRBV18 and TRBJ2-3, with D unclear. Trimming cost V 1 base and J 8 bases, with 10 bases left between them. This CDR3 comprises 13 residues. The germline gives CDR1 KGHSH, CDR2 LQKENI.

This rearrangement joins TRBV5-1 to TRBJ1-1; possible D gene TRBD1, 5 bases. The V gene's germline CDR1 is SGHRS and CDR2 YFSETQ. This CDR3 comprises 14 residues. V lost 1 base, J lost 8 bases, and 15 bases lay in between. CDR3 residues: CASSLQGAVGEAFF. CDR3 nucleotides: TGCGCCAGCAGCTTGCAGGGCGCGGTCGGGGAAGCTTTCTTT. Full variable domain (outside the CDR3, taken from reference TRBV5-1 and TRBJ1-1): KAGVTQTPRYLIKTRGQQVTLSCSPISGHRSVSWYQQTPGQGLQFLFEYFSETQRNKGNFPGRFSGRQFSNSRSEMNVSTLELGDSALYLCASSLQGAVGEAFFGQGTRLTVV.

V and J are TRBV5-6 and TRBJ1-2; D unresolved. The CDR3 extends over 14 amino acids. Germline values: CDR1 SGHDT, CDR2 YYEEEE. V was pared by 1 base and J by 5 bases, with 12 bases between. The CDR3 sequence is CASSLSGFWYGYTF. The CDR3 nucleotides are TGTGCCAGCAGCTTGAGCGGCTTCTGGTATGGCTACACCTTC.

This rearrangement joins TRBV4-3 to TRBJ1-2; 7 positions agree with TRBD1. J lost 8 bases, V lost 0 bases, and 12 bases had no gene match. Germline V gives CDR1 LGHNA, CDR2 YSLEER. This CDR3 comprises 16 residues. CDR3 sequence reads: CASSQDRTGSTGGYTF. DNA for the CDR3: TGCGCCAGCAGCCAAGACAGGACAGGCTCCACGGGGGGCTACACCTTC.

This chain uses TRBV9 with TRBJ2-5, with TRBD1 matching over 12 bases. Germline CDR1 reads SGDLS; CDR2 reads YYNGEE. Germline trimming cut 2 bases from V and 5 bases from J; bases unmatched to any gene: 4. This CDR3 spans 15 amino acids. The CDR3 spells CASSVGDRGLETQYF. The CDR3 DNA sequence: TGTGCCAGCAGCGTTGGGGACAGGGGGCTGGAGACCCAGTACTTC.

This chain joins TRBV5-6 and TRBJ2-7; D gene uncertain. This CDR3 is 13 amino acids long. Germline CDR1 is SGHDT and CDR2 is YYEEEE. Between the trimmed V and J ends, which lost 2 bases and 7 bases, there was a span of 13 bases. The CDR3 coding sequence is TGTGCCAGCAGCTTTGTTAGTAGGGTGGAGCAGTACTTC. Protein sequence: CASSFVSRVEQYF.

This clone was seen just once. The V call is TRBV7-2, the J call TRBJ1-1; D not resolved. There are 14 residues in the CDR3. Trimming shortened V by 0 bases and J by 1 base, and 6 bases separated the two germline ends. Germline CDR1 is SGHTA and CDR2 is FQGNSA. CDR3 sequence (DNA): TGTGCCAGCAGCTTAGCAGGGAGGAACACTGAAGCTTTCTTT. Protein: CASSLAGRNTEAFF.

The V and J genes are TRBV29-1 and TRBJ2-2; D not certain. The CDR3 is made up of 12 amino acids. V was shortened by 3 bases and J by 3 bases, with 5 bases between the two germline ends. Germline V gives CDR1 SQVTM, CDR2 ANQGSEA. In DNA form, the CDR3 reads TGCAGCGTTGACCTATACACCGGGGAGCTGTTTTTT. Translated: CSVDLYTGELFF.

The rearrangement joins TRBV10-3 to TRBJ2-1; 8 bases fit TRBD2. The length of the CDR3 is 18 residues. The trim removed 5 bases at V and 7 bases at J, leaving 19 bases unmatched. Germline V CDR1 and CDR2: ENHRY, SYGVKD. The CDR3 nucleotides read TGTGCCATCAGTCCCCTTCAAGGGACGAAGCGGGGGTCAAATGAGCAGTTCTTC. The encoded protein is CAISPLQGTKRGSNEQFF.

This chain links TRBV7-9 with TRBJ2-7; D perhaps matches TRBD1 (5 bases). Trimming took off 0 bases at V and 0 bases at J, with 15 bases between the two ends. CDR3 length: 17 residues. Looked up from germline, CDR1 is SEHNR and CDR2 is FQNEAQ (reference sequence). In DNA, the CDR3 is TGTGCCAGCAGCTTAGCAGGGGCGCAGGGTTACTCCTACGAGCAGTACTTC. It is translated as CASSLAGAQGYSYEQYF.

The V gene is TRBV19, the J gene TRBJ2-1; TRBD2 matches 9 bases. J lost 6 bases, V lost 3 bases, and 3 bases had no gene match. This CDR3 contains 14 residues. Germline V gene sequence: CDR1 LNHDA, CDR2 SQIVND (reference sequence). The CDR3 sequence is CASSILAGLNEQFF. CDR3 sequence (DNA): TGTGCCAGTAGTATTCTAGCGGGACTCAATGAGCAGTTCTTC. Variable domain in full (rest from reference TRBV19 and TRBJ2-1): DGGITQSPKYLFRKEGQNVTLSCEQNLNHDAMYWYRQDPGQGLRLIYYSQIVNDFQKGDIAEGYSVSREKKESFPLTVTSAQKNPTAFYLCASSILAGLNEQFFGPGTRLTVL.

This CDR3 is CASSFVGGGQPQHF. As DNA, the CDR3 is TGTGCCAGCAGTTTTGTAGGGGGGGGACAGCCCCAGCATTTT. V gene TRBV28 combines with J gene TRBJ1-5, with D tentatively TRBD1 (6 bases). V was pared by 3 bases and J by 7 bases, with 13 bases between. The length of the CDR3 is 14 residues. Germline CDR1 and CDR2: MDHEN and SYDVKM.

V is TRBV5-6 and J is TRBJ2-7, with a possible D match to TRBD1 (6 bases). The CDR3 has 13 residues. Germline assignment: CDR1 SGHDT and CDR2 YYEEEE. Trimming removed 8 bases from V and 3 bases from J, with 15 bases in between. CDR3: CASDRTGYYEQYF. CDR3 coding DNA: TGTGCCAGTGACCGCACAGGGTACTACGAGCAGTACTTC.

V is TRBV11-2 and J is TRBJ1-2; maybe TRBD1 (6 bases). The germline V gene has CDR1 SGHAT and CDR2 FQNNGV. Between the trimmed V and J ends, which lost 4 bases and 5 bases, there was a span of 14 bases. This CDR3 region has 14 residues. CDR3 in DNA: TGTGCCAGCAGCTACCGACAGGATTGGTATGGCTACACCTTC. Translation gives CASSYRQDWYGYTF.

In its sample, this clone was seen once. The chain is built from TRBV4-2 and TRBJ2-7; perhaps TRBD2 as D (5 bases). Germline V lookup: CDR1 LGHNA, CDR2 YNFKEQ. Trimming took off 0 bases at V and 2 bases at J, with 14 bases between the two ends. CDR3 length equals 16 residues. The CDR3 region has the DNA TGTGCCAGCAGCCAAGATTTCGGGAATCCCCCCTACGAGCAGTACTTC. Its translation is CASSQDFGNPPYEQYF.

This clone was seen more than once but under ten times. The chain couples TRBV5-6 to TRBJ1-4, with a tentative D call TRBD1 (5 bases). The V end lost 3 bases, the J end lost 4 bases, and 10 bases lay between the germline ends. The CDR3 is made up of 14 amino acids. Germline-derived CDR1 and CDR2 are SGHDT and YYEEEE. The CDR3 region has the DNA TGTGCCAGCAGCTGTGGGGCGGGTAATGAAAAACTGTTTTTT. Its protein is CASSCGAGNEKLFF.

This clone turned up a few times. This chain uses TRBV6-1 with TRBJ1-2; 8 bases match TRBD1. The CDR3 totals 15 residues. V shed 7 bases and J 6 bases; nucleotides not matched to a gene: 13. The germline CDR1 and CDR2 sequences are MNHNS and SASEGT. This CDR3 is CASKSKNSGGDGYTF. The CDR3 nucleotides read TGTGCCAGCAAGTCCAAAAATTCAGGGGGCGATGGCTACACCTTC.

This clone is classed as medium-sized. The V call is TRBV7-2, the J call TRBJ1-1; possible D gene TRBD1, 6 bases. The CDR3 is made up of 15 amino acids. V dropped 6 bases and J dropped 0 bases, with 14 bases sitting between them. The germline gives CDR1 SGHTA, CDR2 FQGNSA. CDR3 in DNA: TGTGCCAGCAGGGGACACCGGAACATGAACACTGAAGCTTTCTTT. Its translation is CASRGHRNMNTEAFF.

The CDR3 loop is CASSPPGASGANVLTF. In DNA form, the CDR3 reads TGTGCCAGCAGTCCACCTGGGGCTTCTGGGGCCAACGTCCTGACTTTC. V and J are TRBV2 and TRBJ2-6, with D possibly TRBD1 on 5 matching bases. The germline gives CDR1 SNHLY, CDR2 FYNNEI. The V gene lost 5 bases and the J gene lost 1 base, with 12 bases spanning the gap. The length of the CDR3 is 16 residues.